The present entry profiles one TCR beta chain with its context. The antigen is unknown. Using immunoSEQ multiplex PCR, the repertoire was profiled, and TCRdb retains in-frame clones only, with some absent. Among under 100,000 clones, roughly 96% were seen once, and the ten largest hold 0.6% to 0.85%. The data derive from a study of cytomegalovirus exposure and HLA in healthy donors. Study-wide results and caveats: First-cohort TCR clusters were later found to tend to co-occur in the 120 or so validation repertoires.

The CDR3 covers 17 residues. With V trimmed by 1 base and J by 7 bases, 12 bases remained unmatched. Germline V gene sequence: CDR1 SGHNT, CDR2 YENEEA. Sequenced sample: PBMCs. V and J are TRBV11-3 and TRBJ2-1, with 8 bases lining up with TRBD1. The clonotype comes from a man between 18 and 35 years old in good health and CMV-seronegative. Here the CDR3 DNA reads TGTGCCAGCAGCTTAGGGGGCCGGACAGGGATCGGGAATGAGCAGTTCTTC. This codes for CASSLGGRTGIGNEQFF.